A single sample is the source of the 21 T cell receptor beta chains below, sequenced in a study of blood T cell repertoires in COVID-19. The table came from immunoSEQ multiplex PCR; TCRdb's copy has only in-frame clones and leaves some out. The sample includes 150,000 to 200,000 clones, 70% to 90% of them seen just once. The sample was peripheral blood. The receptors stem from a human donor in a cohort sampled during active COVID-19.

The chain uses TRBV3-1 (or the pseudogene TRBV3-2) and TRBJ2-1; D call uncertain. CDR3 length: 15 residues. V was shortened by 4 bases and J by 0 bases, with 10 bases between the two germline ends. Germline CDR1 is LGHDT and CDR2 is YNNKEL (reference sequence). The CDR3 reads CASSLDLDSYNEQFF. CDR3 sequence (DNA): TGTGCCAGCAGCCTCGACTTGGACTCCTACAATGAGCAGTTCTTC.

This clone was counted a single time. V is TRBV4-2 and J is TRBJ2-5; 7 bases map to TRBD2. The germline V gene encodes CDR1 LGHNA and CDR2 YNFKEQ. The CDR3 consists of 14 residues. J gave up 4 bases and V 4 bases, and 6 bases lay outside the gene matches. For the CDR3, the DNA is TGTGCCAGCAGCCGCACTAGCGCCGGAGAGACCCAGTACTTC. This codes for CASSRTSAGETQYF.

As concerns this clone: Relative to the germline gene, one junction end is altered; a read error may explain this. The chain recombines TRBV10-3 with TRBJ1-1, with TRBD1 matching over 11 bases. The CDR3 has 11 amino acids. Germline CDR1 ENHRY, CDR2 SYGVKD. CDR3 coding DNA: TGTGCCTCGGAGGACAGGGGGCGCGGGATCTTT. Translation: CASEDRGRGIF.

V usage is TRBV13 and J usage is TRBJ2-1; 11 bases are a match to TRBD1. The CDR3 extends over 16 amino acids. The ends lost 3 bases at V and 7 bases at J; junction bases unmatched: 8. Germline values: CDR1 PRHDT, CDR2 FYEKMQ (reference sequence). Written as DNA, the CDR3 is TGTGCCAGCAGCTTTTTTGGGACAGGGGGATTGAATGAGCAGTTCTTC. It codes for CASSFFGTGGLNEQFF.

This clone appeared once. The genes are TRBV7-8 and TRBJ2-2; 8 bases align to TRBD2. Germline trimming cut 2 bases from V and 7 bases from J; bases unmatched to any gene: 6. The CDR3 loop spans 15 amino acids. The V gene's germline CDR1 is SGHVS and CDR2 FQNEAQ. The CDR3 protein is CASSLLGTRGGELFF. In nucleotides, the CDR3 is TGTGCCAGCAGCTTATTAGGGACTAGGGGCGGGGAGCTGTTTTTT.

CDR3 region: CASSQGDSYTEAFF. Here the CDR3 DNA reads TGTGCCAGCAGCCAAGGGGACAGCTACACTGAAGCTTTCTTT. This chain uses TRBV3-1 (or the pseudogene TRBV3-2) with TRBJ1-1, with 7 positions matching TRBD1. J gave up 3 bases and V 1 base, and 2 bases lay outside the gene matches. The CDR3 is 14 residues long. From germline, CDR1 is LGHDT and CDR2 YNNKEL (reference sequence).

Comment on this clone: One junction end does not reproduce the germline sequence, and a read error may be involved. This chain connects TRBV19 to TRBJ2-3; TRBD2 agrees at 10 bases. CDR1 LNHDA and CDR2 SQIVND come from the germline V gene (reference sequence). The CDR3 sequence is 15 residues long. CDR3 region: CASRQRGGSADMQYF. The CDR3 bases are TGTGCCAGTAGGCAGCGGGGGGGCAGCGCAGATATGCAGTATTTT.

Only one count was recorded for this clone. CDR3 coding DNA: TGTGCCAGCAGAGAGGGACAGGGCTATGGCTACACCTTC. Amino acids: CASREGQGYGYTF. The rearrangement links TRBV9 to TRBJ1-2; 9 nucleotides match TRBD1. The germline V gene has CDR1 SGDLS and CDR2 YYNGEE. J was trimmed by 4 bases and V by 5 bases; bases with no gene match: 3. The CDR3 loop spans 13 amino acids. Filled out from reference TRBV9 and TRBJ1-2, the complete variable domain reads DSGVTQTPKHLITATGQRVTLRCSPRSGDLSVYWYQQSLDQGLQFLIQYYNGEERAKGNILERFSAQQFPDLHSELNLSSLELGDSALYFCASREGQGYGYTFGSGTRLTVV.

V and J are TRBV30 and TRBJ1-6, with 7 bases lining up with TRBD1. The CDR3 has 13 residues. The V gene end was trimmed by 4 bases and the J gene end by 6 bases; junction bases not matched to a gene: 3. The germline CDR1 and CDR2 sequences are GTSNPN and SVGIG (reference sequence). The CDR3 sequence is CAWKGAANSPLHF. The CDR3 DNA reads TGTGCCTGGAAGGGGGCGGCTAATTCACCCCTCCACTTT.

This clone was recorded many times. This chain uses TRBV5-6 with TRBJ1-2; TRBD1 aligns across 8 bases. Looked up from germline, CDR1 is SGHDT and CDR2 is YYEEEE. The V and J ends lost 1 base and 4 bases, in that order; junction bases with no gene match: 6. This CDR3 region has 15 residues. CDR3: CASSLMDRDTYGYTF. The CDR3 DNA follows: TGTGCCAGCAGCTTGATGGACAGGGACACCTATGGCTACACCTTC.

This clone was recorded only once. The DNA of the CDR3 is TGTGCCAGCAGCCCTAGCGGAGCTACAGATACGCAGTATTTT. Translated, it gives CASSPSGATDTQYF. The chain employs TRBV3-1 (or the pseudogene TRBV3-2) and TRBJ2-3, with 7 bases lining up with TRBD2. The CDR3 is 14 amino acids. V trimming: 4 bases; J trimming: 3 bases; junction bases outside the gene matches: 4. CDR1 is LGHDT and CDR2 is YNNKEL in the germline V gene (reference sequence).

This chain connects TRBV5-4 to TRBJ2-1; 7 positions match TRBD2. V lost 2 bases and J lost 6; bases outside the gene matches: 2. The CDR3 covers 13 residues. The germline V gene encodes CDR1 SGHNT and CDR2 YYREEE (reference sequence). The CDR3 DNA reads as TGTGCCAGCAGCTTTGGACTAGTCAATGAGCAGTTCTTC. Encoded protein: CASSFGLVNEQFF.

The CDR3 here is CASSHDRQDPQGAFF. In nucleotides, the CDR3 is TGTGCCAGTAGTCACGACAGACAGGACCCGCAGGGAGCTTTCTTT. The chain links TRBV19 to TRBJ1-1, with a tentative D call TRBD1 (6 bases). The V gene lost 5 bases and the J gene lost 10 bases, with 23 bases spanning the gap. The CDR3 length is 15 residues. Germline V CDR1 and CDR2: LNHDA, SQIVND (reference sequence).

The chain has TRBV6-2 or TRBV6-3 and TRBJ2-7; D possibly corresponds to TRBD1 (5 bases). The V end lost 0 bases, the J end lost 0 bases, and 15 bases lay between the germline ends. The V gene's germline CDR1 is MNHEY and CDR2 SVGEGT. The CDR3 has 17 residues. Here the CDR3 reads CASSYSGHRVLSYEQYF. In DNA form, the CDR3 reads TGTGCCAGCAGTTACTCGGGGCACAGAGTTCTCTCCTACGAGCAGTACTTC.

The chain has TRBV7-9 and TRBJ2-5; no reliable D call. The V end lost 1 base, the J end lost 0 bases, and 6 bases lay between the germline ends. Germline CDR1 SEHNR, CDR2 FQNEAQ (reference sequence). This CDR3 comprises 14 residues. CDR3 sequence reads: CASSLDLYQETQYF. The DNA of the CDR3 is TGTGCCAGCAGCTTAGATTTATACCAAGAGACCCAGTACTTC.

This chain uses TRBV5-8 with TRBJ2-5, with D tentatively TRBD1 (7 bases). V lost 4 bases and J lost 7, with 26 bases in between. The CDR3 contains 17 residues. Germline loops: CDR1 SGHTS, CDR2 YDEGEE. CDR3 in DNA: TGTGCCAGCAGCATCGCCCCGCTGGAGGGGGCTAGAGGGACCCAGTACTTC. Amino acids: CASSIAPLEGARGTQYF. The variable domain in full, with the rest retrieved from reference TRBV5-8 and TRBJ2-5, is EAGVTQSPTHLIKTRGQQATLRCSPISGHTSVYWYQQALGLGLQFLLWYDEGEERNRGNFPPRFSGRQFPNYSSELNVNALELEDSALYLCASSIAPLEGARGTQYFGPGTRLLVL.

This clone was detected only a few times. The chain combines TRBV3-1 (or the pseudogene TRBV3-2) with TRBJ2-1; 7 nucleotides match TRBD2. The CDR3 consists of 15 residues. In germline, CDR1 is LGHDT, CDR2 YNNKEL (reference sequence). The junction had 8 bases not matched to a gene; V was cut back by 1 base and J by 8 bases. For the CDR3, the DNA is TGTGCCAGCAGCCAAGCGGGCGGGGGTAGGTATGAGCAGTTCTTC. It is translated as CASSQAGGGRYEQFF.

This clone appeared a few times. The chain combines TRBV5-1 with TRBJ2-2, with 16 bases that match TRBD2. With V trimmed by 4 bases and J by 4 bases, 10 bases remained unmatched. Looked up from germline, CDR1 is SGHRS and CDR2 is YFSETQ. The CDR3 loop spans 19 amino acids. The CDR3 sequence is CASSTAGTSGGARTGELFF. In nucleotides, the CDR3 is TGCGCCAGCAGCACGGCCGGGACTAGCGGGGGGGCACGCACCGGGGAGCTGTTTTTT. Together with reference TRBV5-1 and TRBJ2-2, the CDR3 gives the full variable domain: KAGVTQTPRYLIKTRGQQVTLSCSPISGHRSVSWYQQTPGQGLQFLFEYFSETQRNKGNFPGRFSGRQFSNSRSEMNVSTLELGDSALYLCASSTAGTSGGARTGELFFGEGSRLTVL.

The CDR3 bases are TGTGCCACCAGTGATTTGCCTCCGGGACTATCAGATACGCAGTATTTT. The encoded protein is CATSDLPPGLSDTQYF. The J gene is TRBJ2-3, the V gene TRBV24-1, with 7 nucleotides matching TRBD2. V was clipped by 0 bases and J by 4 bases; unmatched bases: 6. This CDR3 is built from 16 residues. Germline lookup yields CDR1 KGHDR and CDR2 SFDVKD.

The chain is built from TRBV27 and TRBJ2-4; the D gene is possibly TRBD2 (5 bases). Between the trimmed V and J ends, which lost 6 bases and 2 bases, there was a span of 8 bases. The CDR3 runs 13 residues. CDR1 and CDR2 from the germline V gene are MNHEY and SMNVEV (reference sequence). The CDR3 bases are TGTGCCAGCAGAAGAGGGCCCAAAAACATTCAGTACTTC. It codes for CASRRGPKNIQYF.

This chain uses TRBV19 with TRBJ1-1; TRBD1 agrees at 8 bases. CDR1 and CDR2 from the germline V gene are LNHDA and SQIVND (reference sequence). This CDR3 is built from 14 residues. V gave up 7 bases and J gave up 4 bases; unmatched junction bases: 8. This CDR3 is CASTLTGARTEAFF. CDR3 coding DNA: TGTGCCAGTACCTTGACAGGGGCCCGCACTGAAGCTTTCTTT.